What follows is one T cell receptor (beta chain) and its context. V lost 1 base to trimming and J lost 4 bases, with 14 bases between them. Germline lookup yields CDR1 MDHEN and CDR2 SYDVKM. CDR3 length: 15 residues. These data come from a study of cytomegalovirus exposure and HLA in healthy donors. Amplification used 60 Vbeta primers and 13 Jbeta primers. Only in-frame clones appear in the TCRdb table, and some are missing; sequencing was by immunoSEQ multiplex PCR. The repertoire holds approximately 42,000 clones, with 81% as singletons. The specimen sequenced was PBMCs. The TCR comes from a man in his forties or fifties in good health and CMV-seronegative. V is TRBV28 and J is TRBJ2-7; D is possibly TRBD1 (5 bases). CDR3 amino acids: CASSLSDSTFYEQYF. The DNA for the CDR3 is TGTGCCAGCAGTTTATCCGACAGTACGTTTTACGAGCAGTACTTC. Full variable domain (missing parts from reference TRBV28 and TRBJ2-7): DVKVTQSSRYLVKRTGEKVFLECVQDMDHENMFWYRQDPGLGLRLIYFSYDVKMKEKGDIPEGYSVSREKKERFSLILESASTNQTSMYLCASSLSDSTFYEQYFGPGTRLTVT.